This is a list of T cell receptor beta chains from one sample in a study of cytomegalovirus exposure and HLA in healthy donors. TCRdb's table, derived via immunoSEQ multiplex PCR, lists solely in-frame clones and lacks some. The sample records more than 140,000 clones, roughly 87% being singletons. The material sequenced was PBMCs. The receptors were sampled from a man younger than 40 in good health and CMV-seropositive. The CDR3 runs from the conserved cysteine through the conserved F or W. A D gene is named only where the DNA matches it firmly. The size field is filled for only some rows; it gives once, few, many or a size class.

- | TRBJ1-5 | TRBV7-8 | TRBD1 | CASSYTGDSYQPQHF | TGTGCCAGCAGCTATACGGGGGACAGCTATCAGCCCCAGCATTTT
- | TRBJ2-3 | TRBV5-6 | - | CASSFGRGTDTQYF | TGTGCCAGCAGCTTCGGCAGGGGTACGGATACGCAGTATTTT
- | TRBJ1-1 | TRBV11-3 | - | CASSLGRHTEAFF | TGTGCCAGCAGCTTGGGGCGCCACACTGAAGCTTTCTTT
few | TRBJ2-5 | TRBV6-7 | TRBD1 | CARKGTGGGQETQYF | TGTGCCAGGAAGGGGACAGGGGGGGGGCAAGAGACCCAGTACTTC
- | TRBJ2-1 | TRBV7-2 | - | CASSLNSRGPNEQFF | TGTGCCAGCAGCTTAAATTCGCGGGGGCCTAATGAGCAGTTCTTC
- | TRBJ1-1 | TRBV27 | - | CASSFNRNTEAFF | TGTGCCAGCAGTTTTAACAGAAACACTGAAGCTTTCTTT
once | TRBJ2-1 | TRBV6-6 | - | CASSFEGRSSYNEQFF | TGTGCCAGCAGCTTCGAGGGCCGGAGCTCCTACAATGAGCAGTTCTTC
- | TRBJ2-7 | TRBV7-8 | TRBD1 | CASSQGDMASDEQYF | TGTGCCAGCAGCCAGGGGGACATGGCCTCTGACGAGCAGTACTTC
few | TRBJ2-1 | TRBV28 | - | CASRPKPVRAYNEQFF | TGTGCCAGCAGGCCCAAACCGGTCCGGGCCTACAATGAGCAGTTCTTC
- | TRBJ1-1 | TRBV18 | TRBD1 | CASSPDRANTEAFF | TGTGCCAGCTCACCGGACAGGGCGAACACTGAAGCTTTCTTT
- | TRBJ2-7 | TRBV19 | TRBD2 | CASSIGRLAVGYEQYF | TGTGCCAGTAGTATAGGCAGACTAGCGGTGGGCTACGAGCAGTACTTC
- | TRBJ2-7 | TRBV7-9 | - | CASSSQGFSYEQYF | TGTGCCAGCAGCTCTCAGGGTTTTTCCTACGAGCAGTACTTC
- | TRBJ2-1 | TRBV7-8 | TRBD1 | CASSLGQGATSYNEQFF | TGTGCCAGCAGCTTAGGCCAGGGGGCGACCTCCTACAATGAGCAGTTCTTC
once | TRBJ2-1 | TRBV18 | TRBD1 | CASSTTGQVGNEQFF | TGTGCCAGCTCTACCACGGGACAGGTCGGGAATGAGCAGTTCTTC
- | TRBJ1-2 | TRBV19 | - | CASTMTNSNYGYTF | TGTGCCAGTACCATGACAAATTCTAACTATGGCTACACCTTC
- | TRBJ2-7 | TRBV28 | TRBD1 | CASSVPGQSYEQYF | TGTGCCAGCAGTGTCCCGGGACAGTCCTACGAGCAGTACTTC
- | TRBJ1-1 | TRBV5-4 | TRBD1 | CASSLGQTGAFF | TGTGCCAGCAGCTTGGGACAGACAGGGGCTTTCTTT
- | TRBJ2-1 | TRBV5-6 | - | CASSQTGYNEQFF | TGTGCCAGCAGCCAGACAGGATACAATGAGCAGTTCTTC
- | TRBJ1-5 | TRBV5-6 | - | CASSLDQAQPQHF | TGTGCCAGCAGCTTAGATCAAGCGCAGCCCCAGCATTTT
- | TRBJ2-5 | TRBV15 | TRBD1 | CATSRDGTGAGETQYF | TGTGCCACCAGCAGAGATGGAACAGGGGCAGGGGAGACCCAGTACTTC
- | TRBJ2-1 | TRBV9 | - | CASSVASLLNNEQFF | TGTGCCAGCAGCGTAGCGAGCCTCCTGAACAATGAGCAGTTCTTC
- | TRBJ1-4 | TRBV5-8 | - | CASSLSIIGGLNEKLFF | TGTGCCAGCAGCTTGAGTATAATAGGCGGCCTTAATGAAAAACTGTTTTTT
few | TRBJ2-1 | TRBV27 | - | CASGGGPDSEAYNEQFF | TGTGCCAGCGGGGGGGGGCCCGATAGCGAGGCCTACAATGAGCAGTTCTTC
- | TRBJ2-3 | TRBV7-2 | TRBD2 | CASSLGGLAGGVTDTQYF | TGTGCCAGCAGCTTAGGGGGACTAGCGGGAGGTGTCACAGATACGCAGTATTTT
- | TRBJ2-7 | TRBV6-1 | TRBD1 | CASSAGQGAYEQYF | TGTGCCAGCAGTGCGGGACAGGGTGCCTACGAGCAGTACTTC
- | TRBJ1-1 | TRBV9 | - | CASSVDAQGYTEAFF | TGTGCCAGCAGCGTAGATGCCCAGGGTTACACTGAAGCTTTCTTT
- | TRBJ2-5 | TRBV5-8 | TRBD2 | CASSLGLAGVGETQYF | TGTGCCAGCAGCTTGGGACTAGCGGGAGTCGGGGAGACCCAGTACTTC